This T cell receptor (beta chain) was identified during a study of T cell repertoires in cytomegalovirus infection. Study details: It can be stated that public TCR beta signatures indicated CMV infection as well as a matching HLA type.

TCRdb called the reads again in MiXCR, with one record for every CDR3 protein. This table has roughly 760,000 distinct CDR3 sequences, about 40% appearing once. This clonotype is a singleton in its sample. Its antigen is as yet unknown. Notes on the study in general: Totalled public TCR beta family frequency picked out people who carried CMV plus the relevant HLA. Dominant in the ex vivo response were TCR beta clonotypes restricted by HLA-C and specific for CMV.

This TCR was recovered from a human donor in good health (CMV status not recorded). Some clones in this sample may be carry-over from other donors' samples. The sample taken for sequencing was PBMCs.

The CDR3 here is CASNRQGKGTDTQYF. CDR3 sequence (DNA): TGTGCCAGCAACCGACAGGGGAAGGGCACAGATACGCAGTATTTT. The V gene is TRBV7-9, the J gene TRBJ2-3; 8 nucleotides agree with TRBD1. This CDR3 comprises 15 residues. The V gene end was trimmed by 7 bases and the J gene end by 1 base; junction bases not matched to a gene: 7. The germline CDR1 and CDR2 sequences are SEHNR and FQNEAQ (reference sequence).